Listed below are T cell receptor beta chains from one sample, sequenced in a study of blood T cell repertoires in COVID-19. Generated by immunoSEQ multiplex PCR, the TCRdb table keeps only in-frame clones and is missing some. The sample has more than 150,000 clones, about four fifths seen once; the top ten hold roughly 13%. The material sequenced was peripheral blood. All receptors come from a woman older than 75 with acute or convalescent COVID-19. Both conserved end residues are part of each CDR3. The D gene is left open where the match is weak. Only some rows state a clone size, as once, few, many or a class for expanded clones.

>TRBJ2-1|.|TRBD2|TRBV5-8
TGTGCCAGCAGCTTGGTGCGCGGGAGTATCTTTGAGCAGTTCTTC
CASSLVRGSIFEQFF
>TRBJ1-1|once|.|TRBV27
TGTGCCAGCATCCGGCAGGGCCCTTCTCTGAACACTGAAGCTTTCTTT
CASIRQGPSLNTEAFF
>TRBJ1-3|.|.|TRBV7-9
TGTGCCAGCAGCTTAGCGCCTTCAAACCGGAACACCATATATTTT
CASSLAPSNRNTIYF
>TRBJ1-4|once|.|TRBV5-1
TGCGCCAGCAGCTTACCAGCCGGGGGGGAAAAACTGTTTTTT
CASSLPAGGEKLFF
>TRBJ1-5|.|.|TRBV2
TGTGCCAGCACCACCGGACTCGCTAATCAGCCCCAGCATTTT
CASTTGLANQPQHF
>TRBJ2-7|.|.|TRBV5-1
TGCGCCAGCAGCCAACAGGAAGAGCAGTACTTC
CASSQQEEQYF
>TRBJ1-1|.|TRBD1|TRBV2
TGTGCCAGCCGGACAGGGACGGAGAACACTGAAGCTTTCTTT
CASRTGTENTEAFF
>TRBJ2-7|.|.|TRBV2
TGTGCCAGCAGTGAAGCCGGGACACCCCTCGAGCAGTACTTC
CASSEAGTPLEQYF
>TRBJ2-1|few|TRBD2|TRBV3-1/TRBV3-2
TGTGCCAGCAGCCAAGGGCGCGGGGGGGCCTGGCAGTTCTTC
CASSQGRGGAWQFF
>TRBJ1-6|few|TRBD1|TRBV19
TGTGCCAGTAGCGCAGGGACAGCATTAAATTCACCCCTCCACTTT
CASSAGTALNSPLHF
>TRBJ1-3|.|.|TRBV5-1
TGCGCCAGCAGCCTATCTGCGGGAACTGGAAACACCATATATTTT
CASSLSAGTGNTIYF
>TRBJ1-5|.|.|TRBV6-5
TGTGCCAGCAGACAGACAGGTAATCAGCCCCAGCATTTT
CASRQTGNQPQHF
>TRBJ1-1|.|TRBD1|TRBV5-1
TGCGCCAGCAGCTTGGGGACAGGGCTCTTGGGCGAAGCTTTCTTT
CASSLGTGLLGEAFF
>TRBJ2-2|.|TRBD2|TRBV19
TGTGCCAGTAGTAGCGGTGAGGCTAGCGGGACCGGGGAGCTGTTTTTT
CASSSGEASGTGELFF
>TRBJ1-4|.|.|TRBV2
TGTGCCAGCAGTGAAAGGCCGGGGGGAAATTGGGAAAAACTGTTTTTT
CASSERPGGNWEKLFF
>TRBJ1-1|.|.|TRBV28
TGTGCCAGCAGTTTATTTGGGGCTCGGGCTTTCTTT
CASSLFGARAFF
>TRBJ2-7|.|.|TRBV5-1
TGCGCCAGCAGCTTGGACCGTCGTTGGCGGGGAAAATCCTACGAGCAGTACTTC
CASSLDRRWRGKSYEQYF
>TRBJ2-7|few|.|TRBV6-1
TGTGCCAGCAGTGAAGGGTACGGCGGCCTATCCTACGAGCAGTACTTC
CASSEGYGGLSYEQYF
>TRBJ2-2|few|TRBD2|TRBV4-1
TGCGCCAGCAGCCAAGATCCCCGAACTAGCGCAGATTCGAACACCGGGGAGCTGTTTTTT
CASSQDPRTSADSNTGELFF
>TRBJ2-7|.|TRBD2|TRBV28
TGTGCCAGCAGGCCAACTAGCGGGGGCTCCTACGAGCAGTACTTC
CASRPTSGGSYEQYF
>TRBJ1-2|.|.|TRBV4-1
TGCGCCAGCAGCCCGACCCACGGAGCCAGCTATGGCTACACCTTC
CASSPTHGASYGYTF
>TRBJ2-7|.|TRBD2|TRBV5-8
TGTGCCAGCAGCAACGGACTAGCGGGGAAGGAGCAGTACTTC
CASSNGLAGKEQYF
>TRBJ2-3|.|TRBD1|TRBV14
TGTGCCAGCAGCCGGGACAGTGGTTGGGGTGATACGCAGTATTTT
CASSRDSGWGDTQYF
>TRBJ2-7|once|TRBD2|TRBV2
TGTGCCAGCAGCGCATCGACGACTCGGGGGGGCCGCGAGCAGTACTTC
CASSASTTRGGREQYF
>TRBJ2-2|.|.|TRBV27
TGTGCCAGCAGTTTATGGCCGAACGGGGAGCTGTTTTTT
CASSLWPNGELFF
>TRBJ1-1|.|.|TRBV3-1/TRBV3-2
TGTGCCAGCAGCCATGACACGCACGACACTGAAGCTTTCTTT
CASSHDTHDTEAFF
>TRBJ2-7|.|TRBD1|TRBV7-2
TGTGCCAGCAGCTTGGGACAGGGGGCGCGATACGAGCAGTACTTC
CASSLGQGARYEQYF
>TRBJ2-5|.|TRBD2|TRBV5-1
TGCGCCAGCAGCTTGTTTTACGGGGGGGCCGGAGAGACCCAGTACTTC
CASSLFYGGAGETQYF
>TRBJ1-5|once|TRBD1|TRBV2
TGTGCCAGCCTCAAGACAGGGGGAGGTCAGCCCCAGCATTTT
CASLKTGGGQPQHF
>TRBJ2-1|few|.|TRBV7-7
TGTGCTAGCAGCTTAGCGAGAGAGAATGAGCAGTTCTTC
CASSLARENEQFF
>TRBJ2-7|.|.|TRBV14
TGTGCCAGCAGTCGCAGTGCCGGGACTCTTAGCTCCTACGAGCAGTACTTC
CASSRSAGTLSSYEQYF
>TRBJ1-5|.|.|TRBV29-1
TGCAGCGTTGGGTCGGGGGTTAGCAATCAGCCCCAGCATTTT
CSVGSGVSNQPQHF
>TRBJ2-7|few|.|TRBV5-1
TGCGCCAGCAGCTTGGGAGGGTTTGTTGGGTCCTACGAGCAGTACTTC
CASSLGGFVGSYEQYF
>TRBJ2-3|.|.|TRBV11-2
TGTGCCAGCAGCTTAGAATCAAATACGCAGTATTTT
CASSLESNTQYF
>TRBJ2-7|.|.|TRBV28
TGTGCCAGCAGTTTTGCCGGGAGTGTTTACGAGCAGTACTTC
CASSFAGSVYEQYF
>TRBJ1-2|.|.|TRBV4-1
TGCGCCAGCAGCCAAGAGAAATTGGTCGCCGGGTATGGCTACACCTTC
CASSQEKLVAGYGYTF
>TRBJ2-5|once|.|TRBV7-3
TGTGCCAGCAGCTCCTACCGAGCACAGGGAGCCCAAGAGACCCAGTACTTC
CASSSYRAQGAQETQYF
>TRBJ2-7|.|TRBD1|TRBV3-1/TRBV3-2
TGTGCCAGCAGCCCGTGGGACAGCTCCTACGAGCAGTACTTC
CASSPWDSSYEQYF
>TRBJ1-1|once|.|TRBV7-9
TGTGCCAGCAGCCAGGATCGGGGTGAAGCTTTCTTT
CASSQDRGEAFF
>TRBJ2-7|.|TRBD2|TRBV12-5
TGTGCTAGTGGCCCTCCGGGACTAGAAGTCAGCGAGCAGTACTTC
CASGPPGLEVSEQYF
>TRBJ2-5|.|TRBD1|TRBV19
TGTGCCAACGACAGGGACCAAGAGACCCAGTACTTC
CANDRDQETQYF
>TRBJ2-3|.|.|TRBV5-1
TGCGCCAGCAGCTTGGCAGGGTACACAGATACGCAGTATTTT
CASSLAGYTDTQYF
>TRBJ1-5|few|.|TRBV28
TGTGCCAGCAGTTTCCCCGTGGAGTCCCATAGCAATCAGCCCCAGCATTTT
CASSFPVESHSNQPQHF
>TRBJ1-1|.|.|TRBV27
TGTGCCAGCATTGGGCGGGGGAACACTGAAGCTTTCTTT
CASIGRGNTEAFF
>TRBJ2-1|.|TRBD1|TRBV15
TGTGCCACCAGCAGTCCGGACAGGGGGCTATCGAATGAGCAGTTCTTC
CATSSPDRGLSNEQFF
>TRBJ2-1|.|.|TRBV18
TGTGCCAGCTCCCCCGTTGGCCACCTCTCCTACAATGAGCAGTTCTTC
CASSPVGHLSYNEQFF
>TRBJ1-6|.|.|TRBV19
TGTGCCAGTAGTGAGGACTTATTGGGTTCACCCCTCCACTTT
CASSEDLLGSPLHF
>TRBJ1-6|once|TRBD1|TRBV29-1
TGCAGCGTTACTACAGGGGGTAATTCACCCCTCCACTTT
CSVTTGGNSPLHF
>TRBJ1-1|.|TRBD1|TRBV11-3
TGTGCCAGCAGCGCGGGACAGGGGAGAACTGAAGCTTTCTTT
CASSAGQGRTEAFF
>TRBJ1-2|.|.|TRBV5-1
TGCGCCAGCAGGGACCGGGAGCTCGGGAACTATGGCTACACCTTC
CASRDRELGNYGYTF
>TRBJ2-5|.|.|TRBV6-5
TGTGCCAGCAGTTCCTTAGGGGGGGGGCAAGAGACCCAGTACTTC
CASSSLGGGQETQYF
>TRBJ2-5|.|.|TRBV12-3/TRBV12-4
TGTGCCAGCAGTAGGGGGGAGACCCAGTACTTC
CASSRGETQYF
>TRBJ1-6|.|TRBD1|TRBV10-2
TGCGCCAGCAGTGAGTTAGGTCGGGGACAGGGGTTAAATTCACCCCTCCACTTT
CASSELGRGQGLNSPLHF
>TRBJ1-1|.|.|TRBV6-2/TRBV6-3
TGTGCCAGCAGTCCCCGTAAACAGATGAACACTGAAGCTTTCTTT
CASSPRKQMNTEAFF
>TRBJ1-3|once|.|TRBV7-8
TGTGCCAGCAGCTTAGCGCTAGGCCCCGGAAACACCATATATTTT
CASSLALGPGNTIYF
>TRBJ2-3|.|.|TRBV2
TGTGCCAGCAGTGATGGAGGGACTTTTGCAGCCATCACAGATACGCAGTATTTT
CASSDGGTFAAITDTQYF